The TCR beta chain described here comes from a study of shared T cell receptors in the human thymus. V gave up 4 bases and J gave up 8 bases, with 14 bases separating them. This CDR3 has 13 amino acids. The germline CDR1 and CDR2 sequences are LNHDA and SQIVND (reference sequence). The repertoire was sequenced with immunoSEQ multiplex PCR; TCRdb's copy has only in-frame clones and lacks some. Of approximately 730,000 clones listed, approximately 85% are singletons. These data were also filed under a second study, of human thymus T cells.

The chain uses TRBV19 and TRBJ1-2; maybe TRBD1 (5 bases). This receptor was identified in a girl less than two years old with a congenital heart defect. Source material: thymocytes. The CDR3 bases are TGTGCCAGTAGTACGATTGCAGCAGGGGGCTACACCTTC. Protein sequence: CASSTIAAGGYTF. Full variable domain (remainder filled in from reference TRBV19 and TRBJ1-2): DGGITQSPKYLFRKEGQNVTLSCEQNLNHDAMYWYRQDPGQGLRLIYYSQIVNDFQKGDIAEGYSVSREKKESFPLTVTSAQKNPTAFYLCASSTIAAGGYTFGSGTRLTVV.